These 7 T cell receptor beta chains came from one sample sequenced in a study of pediatric ulcerative colitis (dated by TCRdb to the late 2010s). The library was generated by the immunoSEQ multiplex PCR assay. TCRdb retrieved this table from immuneACCESS and kept in-frame rearrangements only. Not all clones are present; in checked studies, unresolved V genes account for under half, and no reason is known for the remainder. This sample comprises 17,000 or so clones, 74% of them detected only once. Jointly, the top ten make up 3.4% of the sample. During colonoscopy, one to two pinch biopsies were obtained from the rectum for research. Sequencing was done on a sample of gut tissue. These receptors were collected from a girl between 10 and 17 years old with moderate ulcerative colitis.

The chain has TRBV10-3 and TRBJ2-1; no clear D. This CDR3 has 13 residues. The germline V gene encodes CDR1 ENHRY and CDR2 SYGVKD. The V and J ends lost 3 bases and 3 bases respectively, with 6 bases between them. The CDR3 region has the DNA TGTGCCATCAGTGATGGCGGCTACAATGAGCAGTTCTTC. Translating gives CAISDGGYNEQFF.

In regard to this clone: The sample carries other DNA sequences with the same CDR3. V gene TRBV29-1 combines with J gene TRBJ1-2, with a weak D call TRBD1 (5 bases). V was pared by 6 bases and J by 1 base, with 6 bases between. The CDR3 loop spans 11 amino acids. Germline-derived CDR1 and CDR2 are SQVTM and ANQGSEA. CDR3 residues: CSVGGNYGYTF. The CDR3 DNA sequence: TGCAGCGTCGGGGGTAACTATGGCTACACCTTC.

The chain combines TRBV18 with TRBJ1-1; 8 nucleotides match TRBD1. The CDR3 covers 16 residues. Germline values: CDR1 KGHSH, CDR2 LQKENI. V was pared by 3 bases and J by 2 bases, with 8 bases of the junction left unmatched. CDR3 loop: CASSPRGQDSNTEAFF. The CDR3 DNA sequence: TGTGCCAGCTCACCCCGGGGACAGGATTCAAACACTGAAGCTTTCTTT.

The CDR3: CASSLIWLRGGETQYF. CDR3 in DNA: TGCGCCAGCAGCTTGATCTGGTTGCGGGGGGGAGAGACCCAGTACTTC. The rearrangement links TRBV5-1 to TRBJ2-5, with TRBD2 matching over 9 bases. V lost 1 base, J lost 4 bases, and 8 bases stayed unmatched. The CDR3 totals 16 residues. Germline values: CDR1 SGHRS, CDR2 YFSETQ.

This clone was seen a few times. The chain combines TRBV2 with TRBJ1-2; D not certain. CDR3 length equals 12 residues. Per the germline V gene, CDR1 is SNHLY and CDR2 is FYNNEI. Trimming left V 4 bases short and J 3 bases short, with 6 bases between. This CDR3 is CASSGEYYGYTF. The CDR3 DNA follows: TGTGCCAGCAGTGGGGAGTACTATGGCTACACCTTC.

Sample share makes this clone medium-sized. The rearrangement links TRBV7-2 to TRBJ2-5; D unclear. This CDR3 comprises 15 residues. The V gene's germline CDR1 is SGHTA and CDR2 FQGNSA. Between the trimmed V and J ends, which lost 1 base and 2 bases, there was a span of 11 bases. CDR3 region: CASSLGIALQETQYF. The CDR3 nucleotides are TGTGCCAGCAGCTTAGGAATAGCACTACAAGAGACCCAGTACTTC.

This rearrangement joins TRBV4-1 to TRBJ1-2, with unresolved D. Trimming removed 1 base from V and 4 bases from J, with 10 bases in between. The CDR3 runs 14 residues. Germline CDR1 is MGHRA and CDR2 is YSYEKL. Here the CDR3 reads CASSQGLVGYGYTF. CDR3 DNA sequence: TGCGCCAGCAGCCAAGGTTTGGTCGGCTATGGCTACACCTTC.